This is a list of T cell receptor beta chains from one sample in a study of blood T cell repertoires in COVID-19. The method was immunoSEQ multiplex PCR; TCRdb's version includes in-frame clones alone and lacks a portion of them. In the table there are fewer than 100,000 clones, 88% of which are singletons. The material sequenced was peripheral blood. These receptors all come from a human donor in a cohort sampled during active COVID-19. CDR3s include the opening cysteine and the closing phenylalanine or tryptophan. The order of the fields is J gene, V gene, clone size, CDR3 protein. Not all rows give a size; the values are once, few, many and, for expanded clones, a class.

TRBJ2-7	TRBV13	.	CASSELSFEQYF
TRBJ2-4	TRBV10-3	.	CAISESGEAKNIQYF
TRBJ2-5	TRBV19	.	CASSIVTSGRAGEETQYF
TRBJ1-4	TRBV5-4	.	CASSPKQGLGNEKLFF
TRBJ1-1	TRBV19	once	CASSTVRENTEAFF
TRBJ1-4	TRBV11-2	.	CASSQGQGAFNEKLFF
TRBJ1-4	TRBV6-6	.	CASNPGGANEKLFF
TRBJ1-4	TRBV6-5	.	CASSAGQGGEKLFF
TRBJ1-6	TRBV4-2	.	CASSQVGQLNSPLHF
TRBJ2-7	TRBV2	many	CATGTSGSYEQYF
TRBJ2-2	TRBV4-1	.	CASSRTSGRTGELFF
TRBJ1-2	TRBV24-1	.	CATSDTGTGDPYGYTF
TRBJ2-1	TRBV9	.	CASSPGGNNEQFF
TRBJ1-1	TRBV27	.	CASRQGSTEAFF
TRBJ2-3	TRBV27	once	CASSLSVGTDTQYF
TRBJ2-1	TRBV2	.	CASREGLAGVSNEQFF
TRBJ2-2	TRBV5-4	.	CASSLPTSSAGELFF
TRBJ2-1	TRBV20-1	.	CSASKGEWYNEQFF
TRBJ1-2	TRBV7-9	.	CASSLARQGGTGYTF
TRBJ2-3	TRBV24-1	.	CATSIPGLAGATQYF
TRBJ1-5	TRBV18	.	CASSPPYPNSGGWIGNQPQHF
TRBJ2-3	TRBV5-1	.	CASSRLAGGRGDTQYF
TRBJ2-6	TRBV18	.	CASSLGPGANVLTF
TRBJ2-3	TRBV4-2	.	CASSQRAGASTDTQYF
TRBJ2-5	TRBV2	.	CASSPGLAEGTQYF
TRBJ2-5	TRBV11-2	.	CASSNTGVEGTQYF
TRBJ2-2	TRBV14	once	CASSQEVLAGVAGELFF
TRBJ2-1	TRBV5-1	.	CASSPTGGQYNEQFF
TRBJ2-3	TRBV5-1	.	CASSLEGGELSTQYF
TRBJ1-1	TRBV28	.	CASSTAGVLAHF
TRBJ2-1	TRBV25-1	few	CASSESVAGVYEQFF
TRBJ1-6	TRBV6-5	.	CASKPQGNSPLHF
TRBJ2-5	TRBV6-5	.	CASRGLAQETQYF
TRBJ2-1	TRBV24-1	few	CATSDRFKTSGRKGQYNEQFF
TRBJ2-5	TRBV6-1	.	CASSEARNQYF
TRBJ2-2	TRBV3-1/TRBV3-2	.	CASSQVAGPAGELFF
TRBJ2-1	TRBV2	.	CASSDGLGGDDEQFF